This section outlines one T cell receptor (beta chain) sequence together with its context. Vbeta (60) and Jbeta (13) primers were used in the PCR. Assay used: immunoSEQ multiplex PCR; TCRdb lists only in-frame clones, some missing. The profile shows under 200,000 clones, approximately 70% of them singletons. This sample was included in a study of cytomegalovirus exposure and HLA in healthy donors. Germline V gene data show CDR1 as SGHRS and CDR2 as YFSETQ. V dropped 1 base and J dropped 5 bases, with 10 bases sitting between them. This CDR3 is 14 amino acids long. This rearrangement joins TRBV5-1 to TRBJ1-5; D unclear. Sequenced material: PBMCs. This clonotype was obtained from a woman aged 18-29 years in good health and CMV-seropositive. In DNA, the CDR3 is TGCGCCAGCAGCTTGAGCGGGATGGATCAGCCCCAGCATTTT. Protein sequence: CASSLSGMDQPQHF.